The TCR beta chain described here comes from a study of blood T cell repertoires in COVID-19. Study details: Whether acute or convalescent, the COVID-19 samples came from the United States, Italy and Spain. In each case, the material was cDNA or gDNA derived from T cells, B-cell-depleted T cells, or PBMCs.

Original handling: Nucleated cell number was recorded as an estimate derived from reference gene primer amplification. Measured with immunoSEQ multiplex PCR; TCRdb has only the in-frame clones, and not every one. The D gene and trimming were derived from the DNA, and the V and J assignments and clone size from that table. The sample lists 250,000 to 350,000 clones, about 90% seen once, with about 2.2% in the top ten. In germline, CDR1 is MGHRA, CDR2 YSYEKL. Losses at the gene ends were 1 base for V and 4 bases for J; bases not matched to a gene: 4. The CDR3 contains 14 residues. The chain carries TRBV4-1 and TRBJ2-7, with TRBD1 matching 7 bases. The receptor comes from a young woman who had recovered from COVID-19. The specimen was peripheral blood. The DNA for the CDR3 is TGCGCCAGCAGCCAAGTGGGACAGTCATACGAGCAGTACTTC. Its translation: CASSQVGQSYEQYF.